A single sample is the source of the 18 T cell receptor beta chains below, sequenced in a study of cytotoxic CD8 clonotypes in ibrutinib-treated CLL. Repertoires were generated with immunoSEQ multiplex PCR, while TCRdb's copy carries only in-frame clones and drops some. The sample has roughly 160,000 clones, roughly 77% seen once. The sample here was PBMCs, taken after 12 months of ibrutinib treatment. The receptor source for this set is a human donor with chronic lymphocytic leukemia.

V usage is TRBV28 and J usage is TRBJ1-1; D ambiguous. Trimming took 6 bases from V and 7 from J, leaving 9 bases between them. CDR3 size: 11 residues. The germline CDR1 and CDR2 sequences are MDHEN and SYDVKM. CDR3 bases: TGTGCCAGCAGGGGGTCTTTTGAAGCTTTCTTT. Translated, it gives CASRGSFEAFF.

The rearrangement joins TRBV13 to TRBJ1-1; D call uncertain. Deletions cut 5 bases from V and 5 bases from J, with 15 bases between. The germline gives CDR1 PRHDT, CDR2 FYEKMQ (reference sequence). The CDR3 totals 14 residues. The CDR3, as DNA: TGTGCCAGCAGCCCCCTGGGGATGAGGACTGAAGCTTTCTTT. Translated, it gives CASSPLGMRTEAFF. Complete variable domain (other parts from reference TRBV13 and TRBJ1-1): AAGVIQSPRHLIKEKRETATLKCYPIPRHDTVYWYQQGPGQDPQFLISFYEKMQSDKGSIPDRFSAQQFSDYHSELNMSSLELGDSALYFCASSPLGMRTEAFFGQGTRLTVV.

CDR3 sequence: CASSLPNTEAFF. DNA of the CDR3: TGTGCCAGCAGTTTGCCGAACACTGAAGCTTTCTTT. The chain employs TRBV28 and TRBJ1-1; D ambiguous. The CDR3 sequence is 12 residues long. Germline V gene sequence: CDR1 MDHEN, CDR2 SYDVKM. Between the trimmed V and J ends, which lost 3 bases and 1 base, there was a span of 3 bases.

As DNA, the CDR3 is TGTGCCAGCACAGGGTCAGCTTTCGGCTACACCTTC. Protein product: CASTGSAFGYTF. The chain carries TRBV2 and TRBJ1-2; D is possibly TRBD1 (5 bases). V was shortened by 7 bases and J by 8 bases, with 14 bases between the two germline ends. Germline loops: CDR1 SNHLY, CDR2 FYNNEI. The CDR3 sequence is 12 residues long.

The CDR3 DNA follows: TGCGCCAGCAGCTTGTCTAGCGGGAGTATCTACGAGCAGTACTTC. Protein sequence: CASSLSSGSIYEQYF. The gene calls are TRBV5-1 and TRBJ2-7, with 10 bases fitting TRBD2. This CDR3 is 15 amino acids long. CDR1 is SGHRS and CDR2 is YFSETQ in the germline V gene. V was clipped by 1 base and J by 3 bases; unmatched bases: 4.

This chain joins TRBV28 and TRBJ1-2; D is possibly TRBD1 (6 bases). V lost 2 bases, J lost 7 bases, and 23 bases lay in between. There are 17 residues in the CDR3. Germline V CDR1 and CDR2: MDHEN, SYDVKM. The CDR3 is CASSLPTTPTGRSGYTF. CDR3 nucleotide sequence: TGTGCCAGCAGTTTACCTACGACGCCTACAGGGAGATCTGGCTACACCTTC.

The sample holds one count of this clone. The V and J genes are TRBV12-5 and TRBJ2-2, with TRBD1 matching over 7 bases. V shed 2 bases and J 0 bases; nucleotides not matched to a gene: 3. Germline values: CDR1 LGHNT, CDR2 FRNRAP. The CDR3 length is 16 residues. CDR3 nucleotide sequence: TGTGCTAGTGGTTTGTTACAGGGGCCGAACACCGGGGAGCTGTTTTTT. Protein product: CASGLLQGPNTGELFF.

The chain links TRBV27 to TRBJ2-1; D possibly matches TRBD1 or TRBD2 (6 bases each). The CDR3 runs 13 residues. Germline lookup yields CDR1 MNHEY and CDR2 SMNVEV (reference sequence). V lost 7 bases and J lost 10, with 17 bases in between. The CDR3 loop is CASNARLGTEQFF. In DNA form, the CDR3 reads TGTGCCAGCAACGCAAGACTAGGGACAGAGCAGTTCTTC.

The chain links TRBV28 to TRBJ1-6; maybe TRBD1 (5 bases). This CDR3 comprises 15 residues. Per germline, CDR1 MDHEN and CDR2 SYDVKM. Trimming cost V 4 bases and J 0 bases, with 7 bases left between them. The CDR3: CASSWGSSYNSPLHF. The CDR3 nucleotides read TGTGCCAGCAGTTGGGGGAGCTCCTATAATTCACCCCTCCACTTT.

The chain combines TRBV7-2 with TRBJ2-2; TRBD1 might be the D (5 bases). Trimming removed 1 base at V and 8 bases at J, with 8 bases between. Germline CDR1 SGHTA, CDR2 FQGNSA. There are 13 residues in the CDR3. The CDR3 loop is CASSLEGVGELFF. The CDR3 DNA reads TGTGCCAGCAGCTTAGAAGGGGTGGGGGAGCTGTTTTTT.

V usage is TRBV29-1 and J usage is TRBJ2-5; the match to TRBD2 covers 11 bases. The CDR3 is 13 residues long. V trimming: 7 bases; J trimming: 9 bases; junction bases outside the gene matches: 10. Germline lookup yields CDR1 SQVTM and CDR2 ANQGSEA. The DNA of the CDR3 is TGCAGCGCCCGGGGACTAGCGGAGCGACCCCAGTACTTC. Its translation is CSARGLAERPQYF.

The CDR3 nucleotides are TGTGCCAGCAGCTTAGGGCTGACTAGCGGGAGAGACGAGCAGTACTTC. Translating it yields CASSLGLTSGRDEQYF. V gene TRBV11-3 combines with J gene TRBJ2-7; 12 nucleotides line up with TRBD2. With 1 base clipped from V and 5 bases from J, the junction kept 6 bases outside the gene matches. The CDR3 totals 16 residues. Germline V gives CDR1 SGHNT, CDR2 YENEEA.

This clone was observed once. The chain has TRBV5-4 and TRBJ2-3, with D possibly TRBD2 on 6 matching bases. Germline values: CDR1 SGHNT, CDR2 YYREEE (reference sequence). This CDR3 spans 13 amino acids. The V and J ends lost 4 bases and 4 bases respectively, with 10 bases between them. In nucleotides, the CDR3 is TGTGCCAGCAGCCAGGACTACCCAGATACGCAGTATTTT. It specifies CASSQDYPDTQYF.

V is TRBV4-3 and J is TRBJ2-7; D is tentatively TRBD1 or TRBD2 (5 bases each). There are 13 residues in the CDR3. The germline gives CDR1 LGHNA, CDR2 YSLEER. Trimming removed 0 bases from V and 7 bases from J, with 10 bases in between. CDR3 amino acids: CASSQESWGEQYF. CDR3 DNA sequence: TGCGCCAGCAGCCAAGAAAGTTGGGGGGAGCAGTACTTC.

The CDR3 coding sequence is TGTGCCAGCAGCTTAATAGGGAGCTCCTACAATGAGCAGTTCTTC. Amino acid sequence: CASSLIGSSYNEQFF. The gene calls are TRBV5-8 and TRBJ2-1; weak D call: TRBD2 (5 bases). The CDR3 consists of 15 residues. Germline values: CDR1 SGHTS, CDR2 YDEGEE. Trimming shortened V by 2 bases and J by 0 bases, and 9 bases separated the two germline ends. The whole variable domain, filled in from reference TRBV5-8 and TRBJ2-1, reads EAGVTQSPTHLIKTRGQQATLRCSPISGHTSVYWYQQALGLGLQFLLWYDEGEERNRGNFPPRFSGRQFPNYSSELNVNALELEDSALYLCASSLIGSSYNEQFFGPGTRLTVL.

The chain links TRBV5-1 to TRBJ1-2; TRBD1 agrees at 10 bases. V lost 4 bases and J lost 4; bases outside the gene matches: 7. Germline V gene lookup returns CDR1 SGHRS and CDR2 YFSETQ. The length of the CDR3 is 15 residues. The CDR3 protein is CASSDRDRGFYGYTF. The CDR3 DNA sequence: TGCGCCAGCAGCGACCGGGACAGGGGATTCTATGGCTACACCTTC.

V is TRBV9 and J is TRBJ1-2; TRBD1 might be the D (5 bases). CDR3 length equals 14 residues. Germline V gene lookup returns CDR1 SGDLS and CDR2 YYNGEE. V was trimmed by 7 bases and J by 5 bases, leaving 18 bases between them. CDR3 DNA sequence: TGTGCCAGCGATAACGGGGCAGGCCCTTATGGCTACACCTTC. This translates into CASDNGAGPYGYTF.

The chain combines TRBV5-1 with TRBJ2-1; 10 bases map to TRBD1. CDR1 is SGHRS and CDR2 is YFSETQ in the germline V gene. J lost 5 bases, V lost 5 bases, and 7 bases had no gene match. This CDR3 is 15 amino acids long. Written as DNA, the CDR3 is TGCGCCAGCAGTCGGACTGGGACAGGGGACAATGAGCAGTTCTTC. Amino acids: CASSRTGTGDNEQFF. Supplemented by reference TRBV5-1 and TRBJ2-1, the full variable domain reads KAGVTQTPRYLIKTRGQQVTLSCSPISGHRSVSWYQQTPGQGLQFLFEYFSETQRNKGNFPGRFSGRQFSNSRSEMNVSTLELGDSALYLCASSRTGTGDNEQFFGPGTRLTVL.